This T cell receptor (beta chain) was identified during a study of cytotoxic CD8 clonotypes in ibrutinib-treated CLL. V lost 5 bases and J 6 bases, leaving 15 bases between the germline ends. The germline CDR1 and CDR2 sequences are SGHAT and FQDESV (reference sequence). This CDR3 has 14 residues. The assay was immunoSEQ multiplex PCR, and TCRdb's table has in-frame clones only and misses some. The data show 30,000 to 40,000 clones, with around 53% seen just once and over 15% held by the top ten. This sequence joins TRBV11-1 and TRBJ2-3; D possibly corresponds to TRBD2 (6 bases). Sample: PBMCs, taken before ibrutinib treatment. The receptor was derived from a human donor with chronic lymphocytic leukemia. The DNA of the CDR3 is TGTGCCAGCAGCCTGGAGGGGCCCCTTGATACGCAGTATTTT. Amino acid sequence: CASSLEGPLDTQYF.